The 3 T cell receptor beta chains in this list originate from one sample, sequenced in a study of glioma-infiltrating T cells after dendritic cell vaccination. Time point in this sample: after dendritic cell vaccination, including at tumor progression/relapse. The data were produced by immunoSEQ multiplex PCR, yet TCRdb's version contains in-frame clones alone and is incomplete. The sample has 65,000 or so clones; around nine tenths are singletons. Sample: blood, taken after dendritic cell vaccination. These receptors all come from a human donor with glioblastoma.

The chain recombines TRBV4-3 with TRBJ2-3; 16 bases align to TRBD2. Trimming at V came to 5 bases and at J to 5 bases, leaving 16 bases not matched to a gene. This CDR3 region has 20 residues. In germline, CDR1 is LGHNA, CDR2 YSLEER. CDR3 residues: CASSRSWPGTSGGAQDTQYF. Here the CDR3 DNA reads TGCGCCAGCAGCAGAAGCTGGCCCGGGACTAGCGGGGGGGCCCAAGATACGCAGTATTTT.

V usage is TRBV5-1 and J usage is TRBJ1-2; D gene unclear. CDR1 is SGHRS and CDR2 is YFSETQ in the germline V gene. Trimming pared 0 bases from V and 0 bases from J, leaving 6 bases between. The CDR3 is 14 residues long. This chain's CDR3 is CASSLVQTNYGYTF. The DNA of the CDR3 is TGCGCCAGCAGCTTGGTACAGACTAACTATGGCTACACCTTC.

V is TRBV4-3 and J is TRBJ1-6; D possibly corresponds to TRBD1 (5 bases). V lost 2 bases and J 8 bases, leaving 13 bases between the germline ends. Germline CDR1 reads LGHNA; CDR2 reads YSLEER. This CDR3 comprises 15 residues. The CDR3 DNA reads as TGCGCCAGCAGCCAACGGGCCGTAGGGGATTCACCCCTCCACTTT. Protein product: CASSQRAVGDSPLHF.